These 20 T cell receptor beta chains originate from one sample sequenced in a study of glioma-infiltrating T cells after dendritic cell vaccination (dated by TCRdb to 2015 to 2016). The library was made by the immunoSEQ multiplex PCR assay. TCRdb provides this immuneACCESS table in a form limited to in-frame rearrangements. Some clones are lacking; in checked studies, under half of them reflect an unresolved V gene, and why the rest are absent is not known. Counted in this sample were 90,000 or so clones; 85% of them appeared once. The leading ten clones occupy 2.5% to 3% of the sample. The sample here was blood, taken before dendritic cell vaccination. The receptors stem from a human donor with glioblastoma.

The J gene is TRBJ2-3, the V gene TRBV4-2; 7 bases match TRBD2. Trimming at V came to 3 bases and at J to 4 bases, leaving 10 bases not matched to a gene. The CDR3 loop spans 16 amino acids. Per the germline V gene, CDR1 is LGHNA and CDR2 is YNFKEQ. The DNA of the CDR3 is TGTGCCAGCAGCCAGGGTGGACTAGTCAAGGCAGATACGCAGTATTTT. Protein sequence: CASSQGGLVKADTQYF.

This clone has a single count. The CDR3 loop reads CATSREGRFNYGYTF. In DNA, the CDR3 is TGTGCCACCAGCAGAGAGGGCAGGTTTAACTATGGCTACACCTTC. The gene calls are TRBV15 and TRBJ1-2; no definite D call. With 0 bases removed from V and 1 base from J, the gap between germline ends came to 9 bases. This CDR3 contains 15 residues. CDR1 LNHNV and CDR2 YYDKDF come from the germline V gene (reference sequence).

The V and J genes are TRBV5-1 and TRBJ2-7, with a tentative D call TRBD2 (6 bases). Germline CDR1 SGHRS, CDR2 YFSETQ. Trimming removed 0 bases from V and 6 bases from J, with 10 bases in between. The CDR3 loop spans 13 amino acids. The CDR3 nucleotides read TGCGCCAGCAGCTTGGGACTAGATTTCGAGCAGTACTTC. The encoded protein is CASSLGLDFEQYF.

CDR3 region: CASSWAGNQETQYF. The DNA for the CDR3 is TGCGCCAGCAGCTGGGCCGGGAACCAAGAGACCCAGTACTTC. The chain employs TRBV5-1 and TRBJ2-5; D might be TRBD2 (5 bases). The CDR3 is 14 residues long. Germline CDR1 and CDR2: SGHRS and YFSETQ. Trimming took 3 bases from V and 0 from J, leaving 9 bases between them. The entire variable domain, with the rest obtained from reference TRBV5-1 and TRBJ2-5, is as follows: KAGVTQTPRYLIKTRGQQVTLSCSPISGHRSVSWYQQTPGQGLQFLFEYFSETQRNKGNFPGRFSGRQFSNSRSEMNVSTLELGDSALYLCASSWAGNQETQYFGPGTRLLVL.

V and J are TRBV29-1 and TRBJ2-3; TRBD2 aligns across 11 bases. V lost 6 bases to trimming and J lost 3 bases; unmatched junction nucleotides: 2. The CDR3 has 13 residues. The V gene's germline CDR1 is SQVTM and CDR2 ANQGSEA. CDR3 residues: CSVGLAGTDTQYF. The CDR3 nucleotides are TGCAGCGTCGGACTAGCGGGTACAGATACGCAGTATTTT.

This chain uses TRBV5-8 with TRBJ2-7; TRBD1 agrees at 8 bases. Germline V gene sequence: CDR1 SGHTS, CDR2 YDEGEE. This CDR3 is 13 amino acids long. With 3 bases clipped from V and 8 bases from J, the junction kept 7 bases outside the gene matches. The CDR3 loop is CASSYRDRRQQYF. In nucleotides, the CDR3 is TGTGCCAGCAGCTACCGGGACAGGCGACAGCAGTACTTC.

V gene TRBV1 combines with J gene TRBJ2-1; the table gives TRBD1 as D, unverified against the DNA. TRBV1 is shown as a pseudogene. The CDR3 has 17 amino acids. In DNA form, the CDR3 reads TGCACCAGCAGCCAAGAATCAGGGGGCGGGGCGTACAATGAGCAGTTCTTC. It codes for CTSSQESGGGAYNEQFF.

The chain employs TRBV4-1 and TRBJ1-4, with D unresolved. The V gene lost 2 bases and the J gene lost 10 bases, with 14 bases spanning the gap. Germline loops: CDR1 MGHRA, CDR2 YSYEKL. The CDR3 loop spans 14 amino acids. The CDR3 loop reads CASSQSGDRAKLFF. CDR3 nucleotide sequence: TGCGCCAGCAGCCAATCGGGAGACCGGGCAAAACTGTTTTTT.

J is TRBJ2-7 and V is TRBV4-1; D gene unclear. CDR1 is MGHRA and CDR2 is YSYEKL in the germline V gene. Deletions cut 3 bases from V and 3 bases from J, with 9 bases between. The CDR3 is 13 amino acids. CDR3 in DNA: TGCGCCAGCAGCCAGAGACTGGGCTACGAGCAGTACTTC. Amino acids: CASSQRLGYEQYF.

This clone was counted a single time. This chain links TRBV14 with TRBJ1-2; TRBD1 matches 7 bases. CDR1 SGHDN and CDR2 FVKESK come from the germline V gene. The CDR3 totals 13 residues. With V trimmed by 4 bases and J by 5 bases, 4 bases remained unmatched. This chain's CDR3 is CASSRAGGYGYTF. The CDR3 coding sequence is TGTGCCAGCAGCCGGGCAGGGGGGTATGGCTACACCTTC.

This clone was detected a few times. This CDR3 is CASSTRDRGILDEQYF. DNA for the CDR3: TGTGCCAGCAGCACCCGGGACAGGGGAATTCTGGACGAGCAGTACTTC. The V and J genes are TRBV5-5 and TRBJ2-7; 10 positions match TRBD1. CDR3 size: 16 residues. Germline CDR1 and CDR2: SGHKS and YYEKEE (reference sequence). The junction had 12 bases not matched to a gene; V was cut back by 4 bases and J by 5 bases.

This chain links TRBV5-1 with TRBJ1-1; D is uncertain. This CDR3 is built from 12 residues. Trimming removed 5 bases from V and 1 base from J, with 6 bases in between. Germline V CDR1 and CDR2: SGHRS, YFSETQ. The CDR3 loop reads CASRSENTEAFF. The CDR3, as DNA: TGCGCCAGCAGGTCAGAGAACACTGAAGCTTTCTTT.

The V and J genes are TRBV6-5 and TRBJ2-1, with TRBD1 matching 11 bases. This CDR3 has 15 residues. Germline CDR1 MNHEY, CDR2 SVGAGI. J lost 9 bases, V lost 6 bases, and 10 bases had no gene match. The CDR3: CASRRGTGGEGEQFF. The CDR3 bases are TGTGCCAGCAGACGAGGGACAGGGGGTGAGGGTGAGCAGTTCTTC.

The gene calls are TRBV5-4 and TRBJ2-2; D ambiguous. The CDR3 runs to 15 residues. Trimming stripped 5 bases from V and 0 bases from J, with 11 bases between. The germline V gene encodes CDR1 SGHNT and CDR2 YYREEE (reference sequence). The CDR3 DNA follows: TGTGCCAGCAGAACTGCACCCTCGAACACCGGGGAGCTGTTTTTT. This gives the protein CASRTAPSNTGELFF.

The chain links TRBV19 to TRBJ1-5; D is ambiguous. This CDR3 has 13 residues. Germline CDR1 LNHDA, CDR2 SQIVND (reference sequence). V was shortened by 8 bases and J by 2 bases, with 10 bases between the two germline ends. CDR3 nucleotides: TGTGCCAGTCTTAGGGAGGGCAATCAGCCCCAGCATTTT. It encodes CASLREGNQPQHF. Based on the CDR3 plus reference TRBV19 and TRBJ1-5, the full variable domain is DGGITQSPKYLFRKEGQNVTLSCEQNLNHDAMYWYRQDPGQGLRLIYYSQIVNDFQKGDIAEGYSVSREKKESFPLTVTSAQKNPTAFYLCASLREGNQPQHFGDGTRLSIL.

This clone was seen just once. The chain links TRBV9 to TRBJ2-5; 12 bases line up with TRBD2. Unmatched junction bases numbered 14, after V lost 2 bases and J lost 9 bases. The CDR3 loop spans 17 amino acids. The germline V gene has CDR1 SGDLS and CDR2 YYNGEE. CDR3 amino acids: CASSVASGLAGKVAQYF. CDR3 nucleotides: TGTGCCAGCAGCGTCGCATCCGGACTAGCGGGGAAGGTGGCCCAGTACTTC.

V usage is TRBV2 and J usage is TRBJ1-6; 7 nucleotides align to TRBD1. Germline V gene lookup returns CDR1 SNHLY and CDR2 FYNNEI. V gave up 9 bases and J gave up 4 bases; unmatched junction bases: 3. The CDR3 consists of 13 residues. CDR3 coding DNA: TGTGCCAGTTGGACAGGATATAATTCACCCCTCCACTTT. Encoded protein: CASWTGYNSPLHF.

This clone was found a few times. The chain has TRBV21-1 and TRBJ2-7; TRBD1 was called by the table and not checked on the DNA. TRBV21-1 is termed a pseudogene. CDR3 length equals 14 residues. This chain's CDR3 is CASLYGTGVYEQYF. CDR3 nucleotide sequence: TGTGCCAGCTTATACGGGACAGGGGTTTACGAGCAGTACTTC.

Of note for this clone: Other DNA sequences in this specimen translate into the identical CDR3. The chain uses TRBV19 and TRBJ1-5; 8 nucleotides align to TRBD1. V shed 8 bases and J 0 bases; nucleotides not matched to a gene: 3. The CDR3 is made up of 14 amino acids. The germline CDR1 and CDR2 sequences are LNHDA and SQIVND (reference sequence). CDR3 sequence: CASRTGYSNQPQHF. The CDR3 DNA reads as TGTGCCAGTCGGACAGGGTATAGCAATCAGCCCCAGCATTTT.

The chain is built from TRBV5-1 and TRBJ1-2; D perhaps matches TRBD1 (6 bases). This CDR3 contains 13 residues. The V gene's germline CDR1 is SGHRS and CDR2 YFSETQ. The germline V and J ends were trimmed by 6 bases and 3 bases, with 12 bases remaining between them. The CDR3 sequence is CASKRGADYGYTF. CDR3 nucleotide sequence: TGCGCCAGCAAACGGGGGGCTGACTATGGCTACACCTTC.